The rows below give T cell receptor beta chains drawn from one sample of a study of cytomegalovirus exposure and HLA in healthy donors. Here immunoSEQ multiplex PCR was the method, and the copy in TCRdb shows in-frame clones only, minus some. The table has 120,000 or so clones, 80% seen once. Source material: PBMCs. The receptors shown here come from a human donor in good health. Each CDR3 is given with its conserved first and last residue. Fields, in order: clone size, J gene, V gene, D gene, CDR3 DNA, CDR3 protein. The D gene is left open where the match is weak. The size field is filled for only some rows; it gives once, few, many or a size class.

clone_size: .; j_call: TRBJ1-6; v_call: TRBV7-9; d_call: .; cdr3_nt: TGTGCCAGCAGCTTAGGGAGGAGCTCCTATAATTCACCCCTCCACTTT; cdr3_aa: CASSLGRSSYNSPLHF
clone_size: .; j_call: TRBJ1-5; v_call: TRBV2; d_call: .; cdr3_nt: TGTGCCAGCAGTGAATGGAGGGACAGCAATCAGCCCCAGCATTTT; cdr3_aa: CASSEWRDSNQPQHF
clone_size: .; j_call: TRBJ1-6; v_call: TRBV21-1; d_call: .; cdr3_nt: TGTGCCAGCGACAGGGGTTCTTCACCCCTCCACTTT; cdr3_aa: CASDRGSSPLHF
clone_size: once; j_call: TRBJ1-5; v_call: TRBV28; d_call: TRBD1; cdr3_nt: TGTGCCAGCAGTTTTGATACAGGGGCGGGGGGTAGCAATCAGCCCCAGCATTTT; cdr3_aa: CASSFDTGAGGSNQPQHF
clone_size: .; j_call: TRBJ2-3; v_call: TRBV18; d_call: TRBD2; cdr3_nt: TGTGCCAGCTCACCCGCACCGGGGGGGGTCCCAGATACGCAGTATTTT; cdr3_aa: CASSPAPGGVPDTQYF
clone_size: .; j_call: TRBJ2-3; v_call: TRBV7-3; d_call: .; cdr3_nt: TGTGCCAGCAGTAGGGACGGACTAAGCACAGATACGCAGTATTTT; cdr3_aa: CASSRDGLSTDTQYF
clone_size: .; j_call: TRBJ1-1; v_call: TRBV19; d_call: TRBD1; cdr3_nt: TGTGCCACCCTAGACCTTGGGACAGGGGCTACTGAAGCTTTCTTT; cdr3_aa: CATLDLGTGATEAFF
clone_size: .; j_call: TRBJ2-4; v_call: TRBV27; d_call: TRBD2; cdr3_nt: TGTGCCAGCAGTGAAGGGACTAGCGGGAGAATAGCCAAAAACATTCAGTACTTC; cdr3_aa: CASSEGTSGRIAKNIQYF
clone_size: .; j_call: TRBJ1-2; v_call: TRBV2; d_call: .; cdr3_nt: TGTGCCAGCAGTGAAGCGCTTGGGGGGAGCTATGGCTACACCTTC; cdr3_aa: CASSEALGGSYGYTF
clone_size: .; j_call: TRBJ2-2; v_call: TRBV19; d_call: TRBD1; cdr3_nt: TGTGCCAGTAGTATTAGAGGGACAGGGGTCACCGGGGAGCTGTTTTTT; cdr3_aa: CASSIRGTGVTGELFF
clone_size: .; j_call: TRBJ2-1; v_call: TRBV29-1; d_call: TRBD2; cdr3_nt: TGCAGTGAGCGGGGGGGCCCGGCTGATGAGCAGTTCTTC; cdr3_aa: CSERGGPADEQFF
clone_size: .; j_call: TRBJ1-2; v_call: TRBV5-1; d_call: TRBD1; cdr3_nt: TGCGCCAGCAGCTCTCCGGGACAGGGTGATTGGGGCTACACCTTC; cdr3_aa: CASSSPGQGDWGYTF
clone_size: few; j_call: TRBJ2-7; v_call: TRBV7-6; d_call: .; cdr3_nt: TGTGCCAGCGGGGCAGGGGTACCGTACGAGCAGTACTTC; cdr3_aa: CASGAGVPYEQYF
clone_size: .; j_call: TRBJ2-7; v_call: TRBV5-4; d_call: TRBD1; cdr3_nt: TGTGCCAGCGGCTTAATAGCAGGGGGCGAGCAGTACTTC; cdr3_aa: CASGLIAGGEQYF
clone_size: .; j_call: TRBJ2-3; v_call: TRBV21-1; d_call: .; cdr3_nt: TGTGCCAGCAGCAAACAGGACAGGGAGAGGACAGATACGCAGTATTTT; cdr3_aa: CASSKQDRERTDTQYF
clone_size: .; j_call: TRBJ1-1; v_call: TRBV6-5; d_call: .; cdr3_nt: TGTGCCAGCAGTTACCCCGGGGGGATGAACACTGAAGCTTTCTTT; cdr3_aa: CASSYPGGMNTEAFF
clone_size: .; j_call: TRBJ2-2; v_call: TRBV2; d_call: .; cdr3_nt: TGTGCCAGCAGTGAACGGGGGGAGCTGTTTTTT; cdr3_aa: CASSERGELFF
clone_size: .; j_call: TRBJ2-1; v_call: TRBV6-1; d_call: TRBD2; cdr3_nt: TGTGCCAGCAGTGATACGAGGAGGAGCGGGGCATCCTACAATGAGCAGTTCTTC; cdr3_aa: CASSDTRRSGASYNEQFF
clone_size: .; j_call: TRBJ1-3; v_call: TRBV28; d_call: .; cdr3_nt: TGTGCCAGCACCCAGGGGACCGCTGGAAACACCATATATTTT; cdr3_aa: CASTQGTAGNTIYF
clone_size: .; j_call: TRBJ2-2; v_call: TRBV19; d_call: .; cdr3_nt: TGTGCCAGTAGTATGAAGGGGGCCGGGGAGCTGTTTTTT; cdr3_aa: CASSMKGAGELFF
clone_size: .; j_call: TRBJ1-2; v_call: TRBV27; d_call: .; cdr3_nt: TGTGCCAGCAGTCCCGCCGGGGGGGCGTCGGTCTATGGCTACACCTTC; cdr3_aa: CASSPAGGASVYGYTF
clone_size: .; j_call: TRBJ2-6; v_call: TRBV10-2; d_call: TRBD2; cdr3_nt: TGCGCCAGCACCGGGACCCGGGAGGTCGTAAGTGGGGCCAACGTCCTGACTTTC; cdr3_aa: CASTGTREVVSGANVLTF
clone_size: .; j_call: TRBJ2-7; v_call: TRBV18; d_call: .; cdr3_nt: TGTGCCAGCTCACCAACAGTCTACGAGCAGTACTTC; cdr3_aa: CASSPTVYEQYF
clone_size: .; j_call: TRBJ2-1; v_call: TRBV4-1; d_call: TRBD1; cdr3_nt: TGCGCCAGCAGCCAAGATTCGTGGGCAGGGGGCAGTGAGCAGTTCTTC; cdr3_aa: CASSQDSWAGGSEQFF